This T cell receptor (beta chain) came from a study of neurological immune-mediated disorders. General study findings and limits: None of the CDR3 amino acid sequences in expanded clones turned up in more than one subject, which points to private repertoires in all groups.

At least ten counts were recorded for this clonotype. Its antigen remains unidentified. Healthy controls consisted of blood bank volunteers in Maryland, USA. Libraries used 2 million unsorted PBMCs kept frozen in RNAlater. The cDNA was produced through 5'RACE with 10-nucleotide random UMIs. TCRdb fed the 5' RACE reads into MiXCR, producing one record per CDR3 protein. The table has around 14,000 distinct CDR3 sequences, less than 11% seen once. The CDR3 loop spans 16 amino acids. Trimming left V 3 bases short and J 4 bases short, with 16 bases between. Germline values: CDR1 KGHSH, CDR2 LQKENI. The source material was PBMCs. The V gene is TRBV18, the J gene TRBJ1-5; D uncertain. The sequence came from a woman aged 40 to 50 in good health. In nucleotides, the CDR3 is TGTGCCAGCTCACCGACTCGAGGCACCTCAAATCAGCCCCAGCATTTT. Translation gives CASSPTRGTSNQPQHF.